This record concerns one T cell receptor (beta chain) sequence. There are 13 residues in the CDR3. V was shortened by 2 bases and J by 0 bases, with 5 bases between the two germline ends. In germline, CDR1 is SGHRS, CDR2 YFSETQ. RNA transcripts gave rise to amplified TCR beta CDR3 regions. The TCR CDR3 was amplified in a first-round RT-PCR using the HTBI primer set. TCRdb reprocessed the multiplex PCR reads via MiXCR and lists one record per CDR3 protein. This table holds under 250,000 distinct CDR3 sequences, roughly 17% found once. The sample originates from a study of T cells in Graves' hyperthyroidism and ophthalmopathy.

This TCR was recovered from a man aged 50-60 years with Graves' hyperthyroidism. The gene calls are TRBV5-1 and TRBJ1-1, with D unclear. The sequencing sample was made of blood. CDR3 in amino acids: CASSFSVNTEAFF. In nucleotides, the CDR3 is TGCGCCAGCAGCTTTTCGGTGAACACTGAAGCTTTCTTT.